This T cell receptor (beta chain) derives from a study of OX40 agonist ivuxolimab in advanced cancers. Study summary: Therapy given before enrollment (anti-PD-1, anti-PD-L1 or anti-CTLA-4) was allowed, and roughly 41% had some.

This clone was picked up a small number of times. What it recognizes is unknown. Sequencing used immunoSEQ multiplex PCR; TCRdb keeps in-frame clones, though not all of them. The sample lists about 48,000 clones; over 80% were seen once. Study-wide results and limits: Low normalized clonal expansion also occurred in some nonresponding patients.

V dropped 5 bases and J dropped 2 bases, with 11 bases sitting between them. CDR1 and CDR2 (germline): SGHVS, FNYEAQ. The CDR3 is 14 amino acids. The sample here was CD4+ or CD8+ T cells sorted from blood, taken in a trial of the OX40 agonist ivuxolimab. The source of this sequence is an adult with an advanced solid tumor such as melanoma, head and neck, liver or kidney cancer. The J gene is TRBJ2-3, the V gene TRBV7-6; D is possibly TRBD1 or TRBD2 (5 bases each). The chain's CDR3 is CASSPGTATDTQYF. Here the CDR3 DNA reads TGTGCCAGCAGCCCCGGGACCGCCACAGATACGCAGTATTTT.